The subject of this entry is one TCR beta chain. Its specificity is not known. The trim removed 4 bases at V and 6 bases at J, leaving 4 bases unmatched. Germline CDR1 SGHDN, CDR2 FVKESK. The CDR3 totals 14 residues. Clones were read by immunoSEQ multiplex PCR, and TCRdb kept only the in-frame ones, dropping some. The sample lists 25,000 to 30,000 clones; 95% to 96% were seen once. Sorting defined conventional CD4 T cells as CD4+CD127+. These data are taken from a study of B cell selection in AIRE deficiency. Study outcomes and limitations: Patient Tconv cells held roughly 31% of Treg sequences shared by healthy donors. Only around a tenth of approximately 3,700 shared Treg sequences were patient-specific; 30% to 35% healthy-specific.

The chain recombines TRBV14 with TRBJ2-1; 9 positions match TRBD2. Sequenced sample: CD4+CD127+ conventional T cells sorted from PBMCs. The sequence was collected from a human donor in good health. CDR3 amino acids: CASSPRTSVNEQFF. In DNA, the CDR3 is TGTGCCAGCAGCCCTCGGACTAGCGTCAATGAGCAGTTCTTC.